Shown below are 25 T cell receptor beta chains from a single sample sequenced in a study of blood T cell repertoires in COVID-19. This table comes from immunoSEQ multiplex PCR, and its TCRdb copy is limited to in-frame clones, with some not included. This sample has nearly 200,000 clones, with around 80% found just once. Source material: peripheral blood. Every receptor here comes from a human donor in a cohort sampled during active COVID-19.

The chain recombines TRBV6-5 with TRBJ1-1, with unresolved D. Trimming removed 1 base from V and 4 bases from J, with 13 bases in between. CDR3 length: 15 residues. The germline V gene has CDR1 MNHEY and CDR2 SVGAGI. CDR3 protein: CASSYFRESSTEAFF. The CDR3 DNA sequence: TGTGCCAGCAGTTACTTTCGGGAAAGTTCCACTGAAGCTTTCTTT.

The V and J genes are TRBV28 and TRBJ2-3, with TRBD1 matching 7 bases. V shed 3 bases and J 3 bases; nucleotides not matched to a gene: 6. The CDR3 is 15 residues long. From germline, CDR1 is MDHEN and CDR2 SYDVKM. The CDR3 spells CASSFYRGLTDTQYF. CDR3 nucleotide sequence: TGTGCCAGCAGTTTCTACAGGGGTCTAACAGATACGCAGTATTTT.

The sample holds one count of this clone. The J gene is TRBJ2-5, the V gene TRBV12-5; perhaps TRBD1 as D (6 bases). The V end lost 2 bases, the J end lost 4 bases, and 8 bases lay between the germline ends. CDR1 is LGHNT, CDR2 FRNRAP, per germline. The CDR3 loop spans 13 amino acids. The CDR3: CASGLTGRETQYF. DNA for the CDR3: TGTGCTAGTGGTTTGACAGGGAGAGAGACCCAGTACTTC. Full variable domain (rest looked up from reference TRBV12-5 and TRBJ2-5): DARVTQTPRHKVTEMGQEVTMRCQPILGHNTVFWYRQTMMQGLELLAYFRNRAPLDDSGMPKDRFSAEMPDATLATLKIQPSEPRDSAVYFCASGLTGRETQYFGPGTRLLVL.

This clone was seen only a few times. The chain carries TRBV28 and TRBJ1-6; D call uncertain. This CDR3 region has 12 residues. V dropped 2 bases and J dropped 9 bases, with 5 bases sitting between them. Germline lookup yields CDR1 MDHEN and CDR2 SYDVKM. The CDR3 spells CASSLEFSPLHF. CDR3 sequence (DNA): TGTGCCAGCAGTTTAGAGTTTTCACCCCTCCACTTT.

This chain joins TRBV4-1 and TRBJ2-2, with 7 bases fitting TRBD1. J was trimmed by 7 bases and V by 5 bases; bases with no gene match: 13. Germline V CDR1 and CDR2: MGHRA, YSYEKL. CDR3 length: 16 amino acids. This chain's CDR3 is CASSIGTVGLGGELFF. The CDR3 region has the DNA TGCGCCAGCAGCATCGGGACAGTTGGGTTAGGCGGGGAGCTGTTTTTT.

This chain joins TRBV2 and TRBJ2-2; 8 bases align to TRBD1. Germline CDR1 is SNHLY and CDR2 is FYNNEI. V lost 7 bases and J lost 5; bases outside the gene matches: 21. The CDR3 spans 19 residues. CDR3 in DNA: TGTGCCAGCACCGTTGGGCAGGGGGCGCGTGAACGTAAGACCGGGGAGCTGTTTTTT. This gives the protein CASTVGQGARERKTGELFF.

V gene TRBV29-1 combines with J gene TRBJ2-5; TRBD1 matches at 7 bases. This CDR3 is 13 amino acids long. CDR1 is SQVTM, CDR2 ANQGSEA, per germline. Unmatched junction bases numbered 6, after V lost 5 bases and J lost 3 bases. The CDR3 spells CSVSTTGKETQYF. The DNA for the CDR3 is TGCAGCGTTTCAACGACAGGGAAAGAGACCCAGTACTTC.

CDR3 DNA sequence: TGCGCCAGCAGCCAATTTGGGACAGGTCTGTATCAGCCCCAGCATTTT. It codes for CASSQFGTGLYQPQHF. The V call is TRBV4-1, the J call TRBJ1-5; 8 positions agree with TRBD1. The germline CDR1 and CDR2 sequences are MGHRA and YSYEKL. The CDR3 runs 16 residues. V lost 2 bases and J lost 5; bases outside the gene matches: 8.

This chain joins TRBV7-8 and TRBJ2-5, with 7 positions matching TRBD1. Germline V gene lookup returns CDR1 SGHVS and CDR2 FQNEAQ. The CDR3 has 14 residues. The junction had 7 bases not matched to a gene; V was cut back by 9 bases and J by 0 bases. This chain's CDR3 is CAREGALNQETQYF. In DNA, the CDR3 is TGTGCCAGAGAGGGGGCCCTAAACCAAGAGACCCAGTACTTC. The variable domain in full, with the rest retrieved from reference TRBV7-8 and TRBJ2-5, is GAGVSQSPRYKVAKRGQDVALRCDPISGHVSLFWYQQALGQGPEFLTYFQNEAQLDKSGLPSDRFFAERPEGSVSTLKIQRTQQEDSAVYLCAREGALNQETQYFGPGTRLLVL.

The chain couples TRBV2 to TRBJ1-5, with D perhaps TRBD1 (6 bases). The CDR3 has 13 amino acids. Deletions cut 7 bases from V and 1 base from J, with 8 bases between. The germline V gene has CDR1 SNHLY and CDR2 FYNNEI. The CDR3 spells CASTQGSNQPQHF. The CDR3 region has the DNA TGTGCCAGCACCCAGGGGAGCAATCAGCCCCAGCATTTT.

This clone was observed once. The chain carries TRBV5-1 and TRBJ1-2; possibly TRBD1 for D (5 bases). Trimming removed 0 bases at V and 5 bases at J, with 14 bases between. Germline V lookup: CDR1 SGHRS, CDR2 YFSETQ. The CDR3 is 15 amino acids. The CDR3 bases are TGCGCCAGCAGCTTGGGGACAATCGGATGGTATGGCTACACCTTC. It specifies CASSLGTIGWYGYTF.

This chain uses TRBV15 with TRBJ2-5; D possibly corresponds to TRBD2 (5 bases). CDR3 length equals 16 residues. Germline V CDR1 and CDR2: LNHNV, YYDKDF (reference sequence). Trimming shortened V by 0 bases and J by 2 bases, and 13 bases separated the two germline ends. The CDR3 DNA sequence: TGTGCCACCAGCAGAGACGAATCGGGAACTCAAGAGACCCAGTACTTC. Translated, it gives CATSRDESGTQETQYF.

The chain carries TRBV6-5 and TRBJ1-6; 10 bases agree with TRBD1. With 6 bases clipped from V and 9 bases from J, the junction kept 8 bases outside the gene matches. Per the germline V gene, CDR1 is MNHEY and CDR2 is SVGAGI. This CDR3 is 15 amino acids long. CDR3 nucleotide sequence: TGTGCCAGCAGGCCCGGGACAGGGGATGCTTCACCCCTCCACTTT. Protein: CASRPGTGDASPLHF.

CDR3 sequence (DNA): TGTGCCACCACAGGGGGCCGGGACAGGGGATATACGCAGTATTTT. Its protein product is CATTGGRDRGYTQYF. The V gene is TRBV24-1, the J gene TRBJ2-3, with 10 nucleotides matching TRBD1. The CDR3 is 15 residues long. With 8 bases clipped from V and 7 bases from J, the junction kept 11 bases outside the gene matches. Germline CDR1 is KGHDR and CDR2 is SFDVKD.

Written as DNA, the CDR3 is TGTGCCAGCAGCCTGTTTGGGGCGGGGGGCTACGAGCAGTACTTC. Residues: CASSLFGAGGYEQYF. The chain is built from TRBV5-5 and TRBJ2-7; 8 bases are shared with TRBD2. V gave up 4 bases and J gave up 3 bases; unmatched junction bases: 9. The CDR3 contains 15 residues. Looked up from germline, CDR1 is SGHKS and CDR2 is YYEKEE (reference sequence).

The chain couples TRBV11-3 to TRBJ2-2; 11 nucleotides agree with TRBD2. J lost 2 bases, V lost 8 bases, and 4 bases had no gene match. Germline CDR1 SGHNT, CDR2 YENEEA. The length of the CDR3 is 15 residues. The DNA of the CDR3 is TGTGCCAGCTCGCGACTAGCGGGAAACACCGGGGAGCTGTTTTTT. Translated, it gives CASSRLAGNTGELFF.

The V and J genes are TRBV4-2 and TRBJ2-1; 7 bases are a match to TRBD1. The CDR3 runs 16 residues. CDR1 and CDR2 (germline): LGHNA, YNFKEQ. V was pared by 4 bases and J by 2 bases, with 8 bases of the junction left unmatched. CDR3 DNA: TGTGCCAGCAGCCGAGATCCCAGGGGGACCTACAATGAGCAGTTCTTC. Translation gives CASSRDPRGTYNEQFF.

The sample holds one count of this clone. The chain employs TRBV19 and TRBJ1-4; 10 nucleotides align to TRBD1. V dropped 7 bases and J dropped 5; count of bases not matched to a gene: 7. The CDR3 runs to 15 residues. Germline V CDR1 and CDR2: LNHDA, SQIVND (reference sequence). The CDR3, as DNA: TGTGCCAGTAACCTGAAGGGACAGGGGAATGAAAAACTGTTTTTT. Translating gives CASNLKGQGNEKLFF.

The chain recombines TRBV4-1 with TRBJ1-2; D unclear. The V and J ends lost 2 bases and 7 bases respectively, with 20 bases between them. The CDR3 contains 16 residues. Germline CDR1 and CDR2: MGHRA and YSYEKL. The CDR3 loop is CASSQPSIRRARGYTF. In DNA, the CDR3 is TGCGCCAGCAGCCAACCGTCAATTAGGCGGGCGCGTGGCTACACCTTC.

V gene TRBV6-5 combines with J gene TRBJ1-5; tentative D call: TRBD1 (5 bases). Trimming shortened V by 5 bases and J by 5 bases, and 13 bases separated the two germline ends. CDR1 and CDR2 (germline): MNHEY, SVGAGI. The CDR3 is 14 amino acids. CDR3 region: CASSPLGGDQPQHF. As DNA, the CDR3 is TGTGCCAGCAGTCCGCTGGGAGGGGATCAGCCCCAGCATTTT.

This clone has just one count. The genes are TRBV2 and TRBJ1-2; weak D call: TRBD1 (6 bases). Germline CDR1 SNHLY, CDR2 FYNNEI. This CDR3 spans 12 amino acids. V lost 7 bases and J lost 14, with 20 bases in between. The CDR3 loop reads CASNLGWTADTF. The CDR3 coding sequence is TGTGCCAGCAATTTAGGTTGGACAGCGGATACCTTC. The full variable domain, rest sourced from reference TRBV2 and TRBJ1-2, is EPEVTQTPSHQVTQMGQEVILRCVPISNHLYFYWYRQILGQKVEFLVSFYNNEISEKSEIFDDQFSVERPDGSNFTLKIRSTKLEDSAMYFCASNLGWTADTFGSGTRLTVV.

This clone was recorded a few times. This rearrangement joins TRBV5-1 to TRBJ2-7, with D possibly TRBD1 on 6 matching bases. Between the trimmed V and J ends, which lost 0 bases and 4 bases, there was a span of 11 bases. The V gene's germline CDR1 is SGHRS and CDR2 YFSETQ. This CDR3 spans 14 amino acids. This CDR3 is CASSLGYREYEQYF. CDR3 in DNA: TGCGCCAGCAGCTTGGGTTACAGGGAATACGAGCAGTACTTC.

This chain links TRBV6-6 with TRBJ2-5; 7 nucleotides align to TRBD2. Germline CDR1 and CDR2: MNHNY and SVGAGI (reference sequence). With V trimmed by 2 bases and J by 3 bases, 6 bases remained unmatched. The CDR3 consists of 15 residues. The CDR3 spells CASSYGLADEETQYF. In nucleotides, the CDR3 is TGTGCCAGCAGTTACGGGCTAGCGGACGAAGAGACCCAGTACTTC.

This clone was recorded once. The chain employs TRBV5-1 and TRBJ2-5; TRBD1 might be the D (6 bases). This CDR3 has 11 amino acids. V lost 6 bases and J lost 3, with 6 bases in between. In germline, CDR1 is SGHRS, CDR2 YFSETQ. DNA for the CDR3: TGCGCCAGCACAGGGGAAGAGACCCAGTACTTC. This translates into CASTGEETQYF. Supplemented by reference TRBV5-1 and TRBJ2-5, the full variable domain reads KAGVTQTPRYLIKTRGQQVTLSCSPISGHRSVSWYQQTPGQGLQFLFEYFSETQRNKGNFPGRFSGRQFSNSRSEMNVSTLELGDSALYLCASTGEETQYFGPGTRLLVL.

V is TRBV7-3 and J is TRBJ2-2; 9 nucleotides align to TRBD1. Germline V gives CDR1 SGHTA, CDR2 FQGTGA. Trimming cost V 1 base and J 4 bases; bases outside gene matches: 13. The CDR3 extends over 19 amino acids. Written as DNA, the CDR3 is TGTGCCAGCAGCTTAATGAGGACAGGGGAATATTCGGGCACCGGGGAGCTGTTTTTT. This translates into CASSLMRTGEYSGTGELFF.